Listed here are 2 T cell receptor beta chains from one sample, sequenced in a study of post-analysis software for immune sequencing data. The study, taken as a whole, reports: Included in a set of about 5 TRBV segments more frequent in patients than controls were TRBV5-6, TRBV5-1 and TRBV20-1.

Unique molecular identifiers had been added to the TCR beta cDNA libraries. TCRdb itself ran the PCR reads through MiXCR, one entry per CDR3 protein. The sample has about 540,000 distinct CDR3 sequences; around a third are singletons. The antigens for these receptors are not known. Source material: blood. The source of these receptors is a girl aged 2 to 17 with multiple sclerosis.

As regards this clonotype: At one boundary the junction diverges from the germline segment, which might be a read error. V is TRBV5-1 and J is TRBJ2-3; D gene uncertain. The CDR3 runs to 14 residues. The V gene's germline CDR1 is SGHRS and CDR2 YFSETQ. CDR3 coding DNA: TGCACCAGCAGCCCAGCGTCCCTCACAGATACGCAGTATTTT. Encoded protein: CTSSPASLTDTQYF.

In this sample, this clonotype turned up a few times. In nucleotides, the CDR3 is TGTGCCACCAGCAGGGGGGAATTGCCCGACAATGAGCAGTTCTTC. Translating it yields CATSRGELPDNEQFF. The J gene is TRBJ2-1, the V gene TRBV15; D tentatively fits TRBD1 or TRBD2 (5 bases each). CDR3 size: 15 residues. Germline CDR1 LNHNV, CDR2 YYDKDF (reference sequence). With 3 bases removed from V and 5 bases from J, the gap between germline ends came to 14 bases.